This T cell receptor (beta chain) was obtained from a study of T cells in Graves' hyperthyroidism and ophthalmopathy. Overall study context: Specimen type is peripheral blood, collected at initial diagnosis prior to any treatment.

The investigators amplified TCR beta CDR3 regions from RNA transcripts. A first-round RT-PCR of the TCR CDR3 used the HTBI primer set. TCRdb re-analysed the multiplex PCR reads in MiXCR, keeping a single row per CDR3 protein. This sample carries around 420,000 distinct CDR3 sequences, roughly an eighth of them seen once, and the ten largest clones take 5% to 6.5%. The study defined stable Graves' hyperthyroidism as no ophthalmopathy progression within 18 months. Any patient presenting with uncontrolled infection, other autoimmune disease, pregnancy or lactation was left out. Study observations and caveats: Most thyroid clonotypes expanded above 0.001 were also detected in blood.

The table lists this clonotype with many counts. Its antigen is undetermined. This TCR derives from a woman aged 18 to 35 with Graves' hyperthyroidism. Sequencing was done on a sample of blood.

As DNA, the CDR3 is TGTGCCAGCAGCCAACCAACCAGGCGAGTGGGCTACACCTTC. It yields the protein CASSQPTRRVGYTF. The V and J genes are TRBV5-5 and TRBJ1-2; D remains ambiguous. The CDR3 sequence is 14 residues long. Trimming left V 4 bases short and J 8 bases short, with 18 bases between. CDR1 is SGHKS, CDR2 YYEKEE, per germline (reference sequence).